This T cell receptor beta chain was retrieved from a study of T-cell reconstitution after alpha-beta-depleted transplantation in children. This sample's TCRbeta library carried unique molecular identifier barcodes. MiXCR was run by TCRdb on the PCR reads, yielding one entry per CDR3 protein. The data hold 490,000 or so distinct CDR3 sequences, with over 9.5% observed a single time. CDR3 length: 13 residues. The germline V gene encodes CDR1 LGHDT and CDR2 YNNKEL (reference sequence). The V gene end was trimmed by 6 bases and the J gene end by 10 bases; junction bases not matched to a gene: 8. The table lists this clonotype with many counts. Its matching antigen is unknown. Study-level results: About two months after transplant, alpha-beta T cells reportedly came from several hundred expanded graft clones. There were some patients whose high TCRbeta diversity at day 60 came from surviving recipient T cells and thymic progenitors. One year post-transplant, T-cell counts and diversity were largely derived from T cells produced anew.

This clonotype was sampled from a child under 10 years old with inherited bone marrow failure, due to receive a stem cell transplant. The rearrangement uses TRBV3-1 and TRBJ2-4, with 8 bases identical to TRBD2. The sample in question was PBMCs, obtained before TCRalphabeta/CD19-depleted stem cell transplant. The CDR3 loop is CASRAGVAGIQYF. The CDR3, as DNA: TGTGCCAGCAGGGCAGGGGTAGCGGGGATTCAGTACTTC.